The 12 T cell receptor beta chains given below trace back to one sample, sequenced in a study of blood T cell repertoires in COVID-19. The protocol was immunoSEQ multiplex PCR, while the TCRdb copy is restricted to in-frame clones and leaves out a portion. The sample shows approximately 250,000 clones, around 84% of them seen only once. Material for sequencing was peripheral blood. These receptors all stem from a woman between 40 and 50 years old who had recovered from COVID-19.

The V gene is TRBV2, the J gene TRBJ1-5, with D maybe TRBD1 (5 bases). The length of the CDR3 is 16 residues. Germline V gene lookup returns CDR1 SNHLY and CDR2 FYNNEI. Trimming took 6 bases from V and 0 from J, leaving 15 bases between them. CDR3 amino acids: CASSTNGHNSNQPQHF. DNA for the CDR3: TGTGCCAGCAGCACCAACGGACATAATAGCAATCAGCCCCAGCATTTT.

A few counts support this clone. The V call is TRBV5-1, the J call TRBJ1-3; D might be TRBD1 (5 bases). Germline loops: CDR1 SGHRS, CDR2 YFSETQ. The CDR3 length is 16 residues. V lost 1 base and J lost 4, with 15 bases in between. In DNA, the CDR3 is TGCGCCAGCAGCTTGTCAAGTGCGGGGGAAGGAAACACCATATATTTT. Amino acid sequence: CASSLSSAGEGNTIYF.

The sample holds one count of this clone. The V gene is TRBV19, the J gene TRBJ1-4; 7 bases agree with TRBD1. Looked up from germline, CDR1 is LNHDA and CDR2 is SQIVND (reference sequence). This CDR3 has 17 residues. After removal of 7 bases from V and 8 bases from J, the junction contained 19 bases not matched to a gene. The CDR3 DNA sequence: TGTGCCAGTACCAGGGACAGCGGAGTGTTCTTGAGAGAAAAACTGTTTTTT. Its translation is CASTRDSGVFLREKLFF.

The chain is built from TRBV12-2 and TRBJ1-2. TRBV12-2 is listed as a pseudogene. The CDR3 runs to 13 residues. CDR3 loop: CASRLARGHGYTF. CDR3 sequence (DNA): TGTGCAAGTCGCTTAGCGCGGGGTCATGGCTACACCTTC.

In its sample, this clone was seen once. V and J are TRBV5-4 and TRBJ2-7; possibly TRBD2 for D (5 bases). CDR1 SGHNT and CDR2 YYREEE come from the germline V gene (reference sequence). V lost 3 bases and J 3 bases, leaving 13 bases between the germline ends. The CDR3 consists of 14 residues. The DNA for the CDR3 is TGTGCCAGCAGCTCCCCGACACTAGACTACGAGCAGTACTTC. Translation: CASSSPTLDYEQYF.

The gene calls are TRBV10-1 and TRBJ1-1; D might be TRBD1 (6 bases). Deletions cut 6 bases from V and 5 bases from J, with 16 bases between. CDR1 and CDR2 (germline): WNHNN, SYGVQD (reference sequence). The CDR3 covers 14 residues. In nucleotides, the CDR3 is TGCGCCAGCAGCCCGGGACAATGGGGAACTGAAGCTTTCTTT. This sequence encodes CASSPGQWGTEAFF.

The V and J genes are TRBV27 and TRBJ2-3; D call uncertain. The CDR3 length is 13 residues. Deletions cut 5 bases from V and 6 bases from J, with 12 bases between. CDR1 and CDR2 from the germline V gene are MNHEY and SMNVEV (reference sequence). This CDR3 reads CASSSILADTQYF. The CDR3 coding sequence is TGTGCCAGCAGTAGTATCCTCGCGGATACGCAGTATTTT.

V is TRBV4-3 and J is TRBJ2-7; 7 nucleotides match TRBD1. This CDR3 contains 15 residues. Germline V CDR1 and CDR2: LGHNA, YSLEER. With 0 bases clipped from V and 1 base from J, the junction kept 3 bases outside the gene matches. DNA of the CDR3: TGCGCCAGCAGCCAAGACTCGGGACAGTCCTACGAGCAGTACTTC. Its translation: CASSQDSGQSYEQYF.

This rearrangement joins TRBV12-3 or TRBV12-4 to TRBJ2-1; 8 bases line up with TRBD2. The CDR3 covers 13 residues. With 8 bases clipped from V and 7 bases from J, the junction kept 7 bases outside the gene matches. CDR3 bases: TGTGCCAGCGGGACTAGTATTGGGAATGAGCAGTTCTTC. Its protein is CASGTSIGNEQFF.

This chain uses TRBV6-2 or TRBV6-3 with TRBJ1-1; weak D call: TRBD1 (5 bases). V lost 0 bases, J lost 3 bases, and 11 bases lay in between. The CDR3 is made up of 15 amino acids. Per germline, CDR1 MNHEY and CDR2 SVGEGT. The CDR3 is CASSYSTGGDTEAFF. Written as DNA, the CDR3 is TGTGCCAGCAGTTACTCCACTGGAGGGGACACTGAAGCTTTCTTT.

This clone showed up just a few times. V gene TRBV7-9 combines with J gene TRBJ2-7; 7 bases fit TRBD2. V shed 8 bases and J 6 bases; nucleotides not matched to a gene: 13. The CDR3 spans 14 residues. Looked up from germline, CDR1 is SEHNR and CDR2 is FQNEAQ (reference sequence). The CDR3 here is CASRPAGGGGEQYF. In DNA, the CDR3 is TGTGCCAGCCGCCCAGCGGGCGGGGGAGGCGAGCAGTACTTC.

The chain combines TRBV28 with TRBJ2-2; D is possibly TRBD1 (6 bases). Trimming pared 6 bases from V and 0 bases from J, leaving 23 bases between. The germline CDR1 and CDR2 sequences are MDHEN and SYDVKM. The length of the CDR3 is 19 residues. The CDR3 loop reads CASSSTISRGPTNTGELFF. CDR3 sequence (DNA): TGTGCCAGCAGCTCGACCATTTCCAGGGGACCGACGAACACCGGGGAGCTGTTTTTT. Supplemented by reference TRBV28 and TRBJ2-2, the full variable domain reads DVKVTQSSRYLVKRTGEKVFLECVQDMDHENMFWYRQDPGLGLRLIYFSYDVKMKEKGDIPEGYSVSREKKERFSLILESASTNQTSMYLCASSSTISRGPTNTGELFFGEGSRLTVL.